The 12 T cell receptor beta chains reported below all come from one sample, sequenced in a study of blood T cell repertoires in COVID-19. Sequenced by immunoSEQ multiplex PCR; TCRdb stores in-frame clones only, minus some. The table includes about 230,000 clones, over 70% detected once. Sequencing was performed on peripheral blood. The receptors stem from a woman older than 75 with acute or convalescent COVID-19.

This chain links TRBV5-1 with TRBJ1-1; 10 nucleotides agree with TRBD1. Germline CDR1 is SGHRS and CDR2 is YFSETQ. The CDR3 sequence is 14 residues long. With 3 bases clipped from V and 5 bases from J, the junction kept 4 bases outside the gene matches. Written as DNA, the CDR3 is TGCGCCAGCAGCTGGGGACAGGGGTCGACTGAAGCTTTCTTT. Protein: CASSWGQGSTEAFF.

The chain combines TRBV19 with TRBJ2-7; 9 bases are a match to TRBD2. The V gene's germline CDR1 is LNHDA and CDR2 SQIVND (reference sequence). The CDR3 has 15 residues. Trimming cost V 6 bases and J 3 bases; bases outside gene matches: 9. CDR3 in DNA: TGTGCCAGTAGGTTTCGTAGCGGGGGATACTACGAGCAGTACTTC. Amino acid sequence: CASRFRSGGYYEQYF.

This clone showed up just once. V gene TRBV5-4 combines with J gene TRBJ2-7; TRBD2 might be the D (5 bases). Germline V CDR1 and CDR2: SGHNT, YYREEE (reference sequence). The CDR3 extends over 14 amino acids. The V end was cut by 0 bases, the J end by 4 bases, with 11 bases between. The CDR3 here is CASSLAGVRYEQYF. CDR3 sequence (DNA): TGTGCCAGCAGCTTGGCCGGGGTAAGGTACGAGCAGTACTTC. Filled out from reference TRBV5-4 and TRBJ2-7, the complete variable domain reads ETGVTQSPTHLIKTRGQQVTLRCSSQSGHNTVSWYQQALGQGPQFIFQYYREEENGRGNFPPRFSGLQFPNYSSELNVNALELDDSALYLCASSLAGVRYEQYFGPGTRLTVT.

A word on this clone: Only one base separates this from a far larger clonotype, so it likely reflects a read error. The genes are TRBV5-6 and TRBJ1-2, with a weak D call TRBD1 (6 bases). Per the germline V gene, CDR1 is SGHDT and CDR2 is YYEEEE. The CDR3 length is 13 residues. Trimming shortened V by 2 bases and J by 4 bases, and 9 bases separated the two germline ends. CDR3 protein: CASSLQGSYGYTF. The CDR3 bases are TGTGCCAGCAGCTTACAGGGCAGCTATGGCTACACCTTC.

This chain connects TRBV6-5 to TRBJ1-6, with a weak D call TRBD1 (6 bases). V was trimmed by 8 bases and J by 9 bases, leaving 20 bases between them. The CDR3 runs to 15 residues. The V gene's germline CDR1 is MNHEY and CDR2 SVGAGI. This CDR3 is CASGQTRTVGSPLHF. CDR3 bases: TGTGCCAGCGGACAAACGAGGACAGTAGGTTCACCCCTCCACTTT.

This clone was detected only a few times. This sample includes further DNA sequences coding for the same CDR3. V is TRBV9 and J is TRBJ2-5; D is ambiguous. The V and J ends lost 0 bases and 3 bases respectively, with 3 bases between them. The CDR3 runs 12 residues. CDR1 and CDR2 from the germline V gene are SGDLS and YYNGEE. CDR3 nucleotide sequence: TGTGCCAGCAGCGTAGCTGAAGAGACCCAGTACTTC. Amino acid sequence: CASSVAEETQYF.

The chain links TRBV9 to TRBJ2-1; maybe TRBD1 (5 bases). Trimming shortened V by 4 bases and J by 2 bases, and 10 bases separated the two germline ends. Per germline, CDR1 SGDLS and CDR2 YYNGEE. CDR3 size: 14 residues. The CDR3 DNA follows: TGTGCCAGCAGCCCTCAGGGCCCCTACAATGAGCAGTTCTTC. Amino acids: CASSPQGPYNEQFF.

This sequence joins TRBV4-2 and TRBJ1-6; tentatively, D is TRBD1 (5 bases). Germline loops: CDR1 LGHNA, CDR2 YNFKEQ. V was pared by 0 bases and J by 2 bases, with 20 bases between. CDR3 length: 20 amino acids. CDR3 nucleotides: TGTGCCAGCAGCCAAGAGGGGGGGGTGAAGGAAGCGGCCTATAATTCACCCCTCCACTTT. Translating it yields CASSQEGGVKEAAYNSPLHF.

This clone has just one count. The chain combines TRBV3-1 (or the pseudogene TRBV3-2) with TRBJ1-4; 7 positions agree with TRBD1. Germline CDR1 is LGHDT and CDR2 is YNNKEL (reference sequence). The CDR3 totals 16 residues. Trimming removed 4 bases from V and 6 bases from J; junction bases left unmatched: 11. The CDR3 loop reads CASSLQPGQWDEKLFF. The CDR3 DNA follows: TGTGCCAGCAGCCTGCAACCGGGACAGTGGGATGAAAAACTGTTTTTT.

In this sample, this clone turned up once. The chain recombines TRBV7-9 with TRBJ2-1; 7 nucleotides line up with TRBD1. Trimming at V came to 1 base and at J to 11 bases, leaving 2 bases not matched to a gene. Germline V gene lookup returns CDR1 SEHNR and CDR2 FQNEAQ (reference sequence). CDR3 size: 12 residues. The CDR3 coding sequence is TGTGCCAGCAGCTTAGGGGACAGTAAGCAGTTCTTC. Amino acid sequence: CASSLGDSKQFF.

The chain employs TRBV18 and TRBJ2-2; possibly TRBD1 for D (6 bases). V was pared by 3 bases and J by 3 bases, with 8 bases between. Germline V CDR1 and CDR2: KGHSH, LQKENI. This CDR3 has 14 amino acids. In nucleotides, the CDR3 is TGTGCCAGCTCACCGCAGGGGTACACCGGGGAGCTGTTTTTT. Translated: CASSPQGYTGELFF.

This chain joins TRBV27 and TRBJ1-1; TRBD1 agrees at 10 bases. Germline trimming cut 6 bases from V and 7 bases from J; bases unmatched to any gene: 8. This CDR3 comprises 14 residues. Germline V CDR1 and CDR2: MNHEY, SMNVEV (reference sequence). CDR3 DNA sequence: TGTGCCAGCAGACCCGGGACAGGGGTCGGTGAAGCTTTCTTT. It translates to CASRPGTGVGEAFF.